This T cell receptor beta chain was recorded in a study of cytomegalovirus exposure and HLA in healthy donors. Findings of the study overall: The study labeled 150 to 200 TCR beta chains cytomegalovirus-associated. TCR beta V segments were, for the most part, productive about 87% or about 30% of the time in an earlier analysis. In a later analysis, TCR beta V- and J-gene trimming showed a link to a missense DCLRE1C variant.

The CDR3 covers 15 residues. The V gene's germline CDR1 is LNHDA and CDR2 SQIVND (reference sequence). Trimming pared 4 bases from V and 1 base from J, leaving 13 bases between. These donors counted as nominally healthy when sampled, but unrecorded immune exposures were likely. As concerns this clone: Its antigen is not identified.

Use of 60 Vbeta and 13 Jbeta primers characterized the PCR. Profiling relied on immunoSEQ multiplex PCR, and the TCRdb table lists in-frame clones only, not all of them. The data hold 150,000 or so clones, with roughly 74% observed a single time. The clonotype was recovered from a male donor in good health and CMV-seronegative. The V gene is TRBV19, the J gene TRBJ1-1, with no clear D. The sequenced sample consisted of PBMCs. The CDR3, as DNA: TGTGCCAGTAGTACCCCGGGATTTACGAACACTGAAGCTTTCTTT. The encoded protein is CASSTPGFTNTEAFF.